This T cell receptor beta chain was obtained from a study of cytomegalovirus exposure and HLA in healthy donors. In the PCR, 60 Vbeta and 13 Jbeta primers were used. Sequencing used immunoSEQ multiplex PCR; TCRdb keeps in-frame clones, though not all of them. This table holds about 190,000 clones, around 73% found once. Concerning this clone: Its antigen is unidentified.

Findings and caveats of the study: Rarity marked most TCR sequences, yet some public TCRs occurred in many donors.

This CDR3 contains 14 residues. Trimming pared 7 bases from V and 8 bases from J, leaving 17 bases between. Germline V gives CDR1 MDHEN, CDR2 SYDVKM. The clonotype was recovered from a woman in her twenties or thirties in good health and CMV-seropositive. What was sequenced was PBMCs. This chain joins TRBV28 and TRBJ1-4, with D possibly TRBD1 on 6 matching bases. CDR3 residues: CASTGGGRWEKLFF. CDR3 DNA: TGTGCCAGCACCGGGGGGGGGCGATGGGAAAAACTGTTTTTT.